Listed below are T cell receptor beta chains from one sample, sequenced in a study of blood T cells in healthy people across ages. One entry per CDR3 protein results from TCRdb running MiXCR on the 5' RACE reads. There are about 800,000 distinct CDR3 sequences in the sample; around a quarter occur only once, and 3.7% lies in the top ten. In addition, the sample was reused for a study of T cells of mothers and their children.

Sequencing used blood. These receptors originate from a boy aged 5-17 years in good health. Each CDR3 is given with its conserved first and last residue.

>TRBJ2-7|TRBV5-1
CASSLRRTGISYEQYF
>TRBJ2-3|TRBV7-3
CASSFQGSTDTQYF
>TRBJ2-4|TRBV5-6
CASSLVVQGGRENIQYF
>TRBJ1-4|TRBV7-3
CASSLGTTVNEKLFF
>TRBJ2-1|TRBV6-1
CASTGLTYNEQFF
>TRBJ2-6|TRBV28
CASRTTGAPSGANVLTF
>TRBJ2-5|TRBV7-9
CASSDRGGVRQETQYF
>TRBJ1-4|TRBV29-1
CSVVGGDEKLFF
>TRBJ2-3|TRBV9
CASSVFSSGKDTQYF
>TRBJ2-7|TRBV5-1
CASSLQHSYEQHF
>TRBJ1-2|TRBV10-3
CAILQDRADYGYTF
>TRBJ2-5|TRBV4-1
CASSSKSRPETQYF
>TRBJ1-5|TRBV25-1
CASSGTLTNQPQHF
>TRBJ1-1|TRBV28
CASSLGQGSLEAFF
>TRBJ2-7|TRBV28
CASTELPSYEQYF
>TRBJ2-1|TRBV27
CASSLSSGQVYNEQFF
>TRBJ2-1|TRBV24-1
CATRGVVRGSDEQFF
>-|TRBV20-1
CSASKTANNEQFF
>TRBJ1-5|TRBV28
CASSSLTGTNQPQHF
>TRBJ1-2|TRBV7-3
CASSFDGDANYGYTF
>TRBJ2-7|TRBV15
CATSRGTESYEQYF
>TRBJ1-4|TRBV7-9
CASSPDSREKLFF
>-|TRBV7-3
CASSLFAGRDYNEQFF
>TRBJ2-7|TRBV2
CAIRHLSYEQYF
>TRBJ2-5|TRBV10-3
CAISESGQVETQYF
>TRBJ1-1|TRBV28
CASRSDRMNTEAFF
>TRBJ2-2|TRBV27
CATAPVQGNTGELFF
>TRBJ2-7|TRBV20-1
CSAHWTRTHEQYF
>TRBJ2-3|TRBV7-3
CASSSLAGVTDTQYF
>TRBJ2-2|TRBV5-1
CASSLVASPGELFF
>TRBJ2-7|TRBV11-1
CASGDRGLSYEQYF
>TRBJ2-1|TRBV6-1
CASSLMGGTVYNEQFF
>TRBJ2-3|TRBV7-9
CASSFEVSQYF
>TRBJ2-3|TRBV5-1
CASSAPRVHTDTQYF
>TRBJ2-5|TRBV6-1
CASTSPSGSSQETQYF
>TRBJ2-4|TRBV7-2
CVSSLWGGGGKNIQYF
>TRBJ2-1|TRBV7-2
CASSLGIGKGNEQFF
>TRBJ2-1|TRBV29-1
CSVETGLRTYNEQFF
>TRBJ1-4|TRBV4-1
CASSSAGTGTNEKLFF
>TRBJ1-2|TRBV4-3
CASSQGTGGGNYGYTF
>TRBJ2-4|TRBV7-2
CASSLGTGLGNIQYF
>TRBJ1-2|TRBV20-1
CSARDADAGNVGYTF
>TRBJ2-5|TRBV7-2
CASRSSGKGKTQYF
>TRBJ2-6|TRBV5-1
CASSQKTGGVSGANVLTF
>TRBJ1-1|TRBV7-9
CASSAMKGSTEVFF
>-|TRBV11-2
CASSLVGRQFF
>TRBJ1-5|TRBV15
CATSKGQGALQPQHF
>TRBJ1-1|TRBV20-1
CSAREGSGEAFF
>TRBJ1-1|TRBV28
CASSLSERVGAFF
>TRBJ2-5|TRBV3-1
CAAGTRETQYF
>TRBJ2-1|TRBV20-1
CSASPRFGELGGNEQFF
>TRBJ2-1|TRBV19
CASSNRQYNEQFF
>TRBJ2-1|TRBV4-3
CASSPGTGNRYNEQFF